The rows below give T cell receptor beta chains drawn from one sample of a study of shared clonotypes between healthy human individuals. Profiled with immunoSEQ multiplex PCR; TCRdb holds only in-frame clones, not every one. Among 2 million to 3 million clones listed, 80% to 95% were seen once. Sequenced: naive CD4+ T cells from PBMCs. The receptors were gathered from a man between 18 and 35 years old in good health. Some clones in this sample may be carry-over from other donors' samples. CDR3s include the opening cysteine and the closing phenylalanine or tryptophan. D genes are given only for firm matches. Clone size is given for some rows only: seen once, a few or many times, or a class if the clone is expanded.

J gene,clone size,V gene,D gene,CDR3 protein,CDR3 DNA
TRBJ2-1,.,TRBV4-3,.,CASSQDPGSYEQFF,TGCGCCAGCAGCCAAGACCCCGGGTCCTATGAGCAGTTCTTC
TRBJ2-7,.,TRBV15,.,CATSGGLATYEQYF,TGTGCCACCAGCGGGGGCCTAGCGACCTACGAGCAGTACTTC
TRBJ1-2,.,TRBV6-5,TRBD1,CASKFTGGGYGYTF,TGTGCCAGCAAATTCACAGGGGGCGGTTATGGCTACACCTTC
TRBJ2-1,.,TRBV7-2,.,CASSPGGGTGEKQFF,TGTGCCAGCAGCCCGGGGGGCGGGACGGGCGAAAAGCAGTTCTTC
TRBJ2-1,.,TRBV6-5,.,CASSYDSSYNEQFF,TGTGCCAGCAGTTACGACTCCTCCTACAATGAGCAGTTCTTC
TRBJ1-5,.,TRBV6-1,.,CATHSGTLSNQPQHF,TGTGCCACCCATTCCGGGACTCTATCAAACCAGCCCCAGCATTTT
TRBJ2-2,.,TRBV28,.,CASSLGQGPNTGELFF,TGTGCCAGCAGTTTGGGGCAGGGACCGAACACCGGGGAGCTGTTTTTT
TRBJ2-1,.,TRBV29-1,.,CSVERDLGEEQFF,TGCAGCGTTGAAAGGGATCTCGGAGAGGAGCAGTTCTTC
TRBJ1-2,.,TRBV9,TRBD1,CASSSGTANYGYTF,TGTGCCAGCAGCAGCGGGACAGCCAACTATGGCTACACCTTC
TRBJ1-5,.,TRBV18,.,CASSPQGDRGNQPQHF,TGTGCCAGCTCACCCCAAGGGGATAGGGGCAATCAGCCCCAGCATTTT
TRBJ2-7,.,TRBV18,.,CASSPRSGSSYEQYF,TGTGCCAGCTCACCACGGTCAGGGAGCTCCTACGAGCAGTACTTC
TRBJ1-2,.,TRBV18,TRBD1,CASSSQSTGMDGYTF,TGTGCCAGCTCATCACAATCGACAGGGATGGATGGCTACACCTTC
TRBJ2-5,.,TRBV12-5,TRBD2,CASGLVLAGGGETQYF,TGTGCTAGTGGTTTGGTACTAGCGGGAGGTGGGGAGACCCAGTACTTC
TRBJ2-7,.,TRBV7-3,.,CASSLTPSSEQYF,TGTGCCAGCAGCTTAACCCCTAGCTCCGAGCAGTACTTC
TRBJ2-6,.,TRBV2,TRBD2,CARELAGDGANVLTF,TGTGCCAGAGAGTTAGCGGGAGATGGGGCCAACGTCCTGACTTTC
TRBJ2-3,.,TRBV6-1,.,CASSDQHLRIVIGTQYF,TGTGCCAGCAGTGATCAGCATCTTCGAATAGTGATTGGTACGCAGTATTTT
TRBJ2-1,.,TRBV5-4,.,CASSLAGGLGGYNEQFF,TGTGCCAGCAGCTTGGCCGGCGGGCTGGGGGGTTACAATGAGCAGTTCTTC
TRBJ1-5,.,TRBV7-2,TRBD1,CASSFGTVDQPQHF,TGTGCCAGCAGCTTTGGGACAGTTGATCAGCCCCAGCATTTT
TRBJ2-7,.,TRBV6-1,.,CASNSDRGIVYEQYF,TGTGCCAGCAACTCTGATAGAGGGATTGTGTACGAGCAGTACTTC
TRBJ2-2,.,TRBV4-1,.,CASSRQKRNTGELFF,TGCGCCAGCAGCCGACAGAAAAGGAACACCGGGGAGCTGTTTTTT
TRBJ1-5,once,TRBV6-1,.,CASSENQPQHF,TGTGCCAGCAGTGAAAATCAGCCCCAGCATTTT
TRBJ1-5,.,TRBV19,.,CASSIGGGRSNQPQHF,TGTGCCAGTAGTATTGGGGGGGGGCGAAGCAATCAGCCCCAGCATTTT
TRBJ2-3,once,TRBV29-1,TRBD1,CSVADRDRVSDTQYF,TGCAGCGTTGCCGATCGGGACAGGGTCTCGGATACGCAGTATTTT
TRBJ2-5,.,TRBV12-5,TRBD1,CASRQPGTGVLETQYF,TGTGCTAGTCGACAGCCCGGGACAGGGGTCCTAGAGACCCAGTACTTC
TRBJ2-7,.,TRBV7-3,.,CASSLSGVYEQYF,TGTGCCAGCAGCTTATCAGGAGTATACGAGCAGTACTTC
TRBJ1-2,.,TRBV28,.,CASSLGGSSDYGYTF,TGTGCCAGCAGTTTAGGGGGATCTAGTGACTATGGCTACACCTTC